Below, 14 T cell receptor beta chains from the same sample are listed, as sequenced in a study of blood T cells in healthy people across ages. Sample-barcoded 5' priming and a J-beta primer mix drove a second PCR of about 6 to 12 cycles. TCRdb itself ran the 5' RACE reads through MiXCR, one entry per CDR3 protein. The sample includes roughly 1,500,000 distinct CDR3 sequences, about 31% of them seen just once. Source material: blood. The receptors were sampled from a woman aged 25 to 39 in good health.

The genes are TRBV2 and TRBJ2-5; 7 positions agree with TRBD2. Unmatched junction bases numbered 7, after V lost 11 bases and J lost 4 bases. The germline CDR1 and CDR2 sequences are SNHLY and FYNNEI. The CDR3 is 12 residues long. CDR3 in DNA: TGTGCCGGCCGGCGGGGGAGAGAGACCCAGTACTTC. Protein product: CAGRRGRETQYF.

Turning to this clonotype: Germline is not matched at one junction end, which may reflect a read error. This rearrangement joins TRBV27 to TRBJ1-2, with TRBD1 as a possible D gene (5 bases). The CDR3 loop spans 17 amino acids. CDR1 is MNHEY and CDR2 is SMNVEV in the germline V gene (reference sequence). The chain's CDR3 is CAGSFLEETGVYYGYTF. The DNA for the CDR3 is TGTGCCGGCAGTTTCCTGGAGGAGACGGGGGTATACTATGGCTACACCTTC.

Points on this clonotype: Possible read error: a much larger clone is one base away. The CDR3 carries no conserved terminal phenylalanine or tryptophan, so it likely arises from a read error. CDR3 in DNA: TGTGCCAGCAGTCCCCAACTGACTACACACGAGCAGTACTGC. Translation gives CASSPQLTTHEQYC. The chain carries TRBV12-3 or TRBV12-4 and TRBJ2-7; possibly TRBD2 for D (5 bases). The CDR3 totals 14 residues. V dropped 5 bases and J dropped 5 bases, with 16 bases sitting between them.

About this clonotype: A much more abundant neighbour one base away suggests this may be a read error. The rearrangement uses TRBV5-1 and TRBJ2-1; perhaps TRBD2 as D (5 bases). Germline CDR1 is SGHRS and CDR2 is YFSETQ. Trimming removed 3 bases from V and 9 bases from J, with 19 bases in between. This CDR3 comprises 15 residues. CDR3 DNA: TGCGCCAGCAGCTCGGCGGGCGTGGCTAGCATTGAGCAGTTCTTC. It encodes CASSSAGVASIEQFF.

This clonotype was detected only a few times. The chain is built from TRBV5-1 and TRBJ2-5; unclear D gene. Germline V CDR1 and CDR2: SGHRS, YFSETQ. The CDR3 is 14 residues long. V was pared by 4 bases and J by 0 bases, with 10 bases between. The CDR3 DNA sequence: TGCGCCAGCAGCCAAAACTGGTACCAAGAGACCCAGTACTTC. Translation gives CASSQNWYQETQYF. The whole variable domain, remainder taken from reference TRBV5-1 and TRBJ2-5, is KAGVTQTPRYLIKTRGQQVTLSCSPISGHRSVSWYQQTPGQGLQFLFEYFSETQRNKGNFPGRFSGRQFSNSRSEMNVSTLELGDSALYLCASSQNWYQETQYFGPGTRLLVL.

This clonotype was seen a handful of times. V usage is TRBV20-1 and J usage is TRBJ2-7; 7 nucleotides align to TRBD2. With 6 bases clipped from V and 5 bases from J, the junction kept 13 bases outside the gene matches. The CDR3 is 14 amino acids. Looked up from germline, CDR1 is DFQATT and CDR2 is SNEGSKA (reference sequence). The CDR3 DNA reads as TGCAGTGCCCCCTTCGGGGGGTTGAGGAACGAGCAGTACTTC. Translated, it gives CSAPFGGLRNEQYF.

This clonotype has a count of ten or more. The chain has TRBV10-3 and TRBJ1-1, with D unresolved. The CDR3 extends over 13 amino acids. Trimming took off 4 bases at V and 2 bases at J, with 8 bases between the two ends. In germline, CDR1 is ENHRY, CDR2 SYGVKD. Written as DNA, the CDR3 is TGTGCCATCAGTGTAACGACAAACACTGAAGCTTTCTTT. It yields the protein CAISVTTNTEAFF.

J is TRBJ1-1 and V is TRBV7-9; TRBD1 agrees at 10 bases. CDR3 length: 17 residues. Trimming at V came to 4 bases and at J to 8 bases, leaving 16 bases not matched to a gene. Germline-derived CDR1 and CDR2 are SEHNR and FQNEAQ (reference sequence). DNA of the CDR3: TGTGCCAGCAGCTCATCGACAGGGGGCAGATCCCCGAACGAAGCTTTCTTT. It encodes CASSSSTGGRSPNEAFF.

The gene calls are TRBV6-2 or TRBV6-3 and TRBJ2-1; 14 bases are shared with TRBD2. The CDR3 has 19 amino acids. The V gene end was trimmed by 5 bases and the J gene end by 10 bases; junction bases not matched to a gene: 19. CDR1 is MNHEY and CDR2 is SVGEGT in the germline V gene. Here the CDR3 DNA reads TGTGCCAGCAGTCATCTTGGACTAGCGGGAGGAACCCCTCAGGGGGAGCAGTTCTTC. Translating gives CASSHLGLAGGTPQGEQFF.

This clonotype occurred a few times. This chain joins TRBV20-1 and TRBJ1-2; D perhaps matches TRBD1 (5 bases). CDR1 is DFQATT, CDR2 SNEGSKA, per germline (reference sequence). The V end was cut by 4 bases, the J end by 4 bases, with 7 bases between. The CDR3 is 11 amino acids. The CDR3 sequence: CSATQVYGYTF. In DNA, the CDR3 is TGCAGTGCTACACAGGTCTATGGCTACACCTTC.

The gene calls are TRBV3-1 and TRBJ2-7; 7 nucleotides align to TRBD2. CDR1 and CDR2 from the germline V gene are LGHDT and YNNKEL (reference sequence). The CDR3 runs to 15 residues. Trimming at V came to 3 bases and at J to 2 bases, leaving 7 bases not matched to a gene. The CDR3 DNA reads as TGTGCCAGCAGCCAGAGGGGAGGGAGTCCCTACGAGCAGTACTTC. Translated: CASSQRGGSPYEQYF.

This chain uses TRBV11-2 with TRBJ2-7; TRBD2 matches at 10 bases. Losses at the gene ends were 3 bases for V and 5 bases for J; bases not matched to a gene: 13. Per germline, CDR1 SGHAT and CDR2 FQNNGV. This CDR3 has 17 amino acids. The CDR3 nucleotides are TGTGCCAGCAGCTTGTCCCCAGATAGCGGGGGGAGACACGAGCAGTACTTC. Translated, it gives CASSLSPDSGGRHEQYF.

CDR3 DNA sequence: TGTGCCAGCAGCTATCTAGTCGGGGGGTCCTCAGATACGCAGTATTTT. This translates into CASSYLVGGSSDTQYF. The chain couples TRBV7-9 to TRBJ2-3, with 7 bases matching TRBD2. Germline CDR1 reads SEHNR; CDR2 reads FQNEAQ (reference sequence). The CDR3 has 16 residues. J gave up 4 bases and V 4 bases, and 11 bases lay outside the gene matches.

The gene calls are TRBV12-3 or TRBV12-4 and TRBJ1-2; 12 nucleotides match TRBD1. The CDR3 loop spans 17 amino acids. V shed 5 bases and J 4 bases; nucleotides not matched to a gene: 11. CDR3 region: CASSPRGTGGFGYGYTF. The CDR3 nucleotides read TGTGCCAGCAGTCCCCGTGGGACAGGGGGCTTCGGCTATGGCTACACCTTC.